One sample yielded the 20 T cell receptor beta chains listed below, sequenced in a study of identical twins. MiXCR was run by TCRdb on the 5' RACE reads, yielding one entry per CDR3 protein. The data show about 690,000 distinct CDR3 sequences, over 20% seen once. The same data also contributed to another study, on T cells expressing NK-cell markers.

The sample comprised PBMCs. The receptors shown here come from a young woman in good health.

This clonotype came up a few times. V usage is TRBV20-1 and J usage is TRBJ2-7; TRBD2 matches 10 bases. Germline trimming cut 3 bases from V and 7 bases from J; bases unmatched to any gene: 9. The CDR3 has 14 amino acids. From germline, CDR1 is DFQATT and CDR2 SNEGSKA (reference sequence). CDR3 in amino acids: CSASQASGSQEQYF. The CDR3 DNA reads TGCAGTGCTAGTCAGGCTAGCGGGAGTCAGGAGCAGTACTTC.

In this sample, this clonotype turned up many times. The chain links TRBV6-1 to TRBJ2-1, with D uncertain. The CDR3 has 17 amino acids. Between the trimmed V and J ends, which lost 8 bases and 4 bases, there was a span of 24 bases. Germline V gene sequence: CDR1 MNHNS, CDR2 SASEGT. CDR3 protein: CASLIFPGLGQYNEQFF. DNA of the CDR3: TGTGCCAGCCTCATCTTCCCGGGCTTAGGGCAATACAATGAGCAGTTCTTC.

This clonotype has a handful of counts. In DNA form, the CDR3 reads TGCGCCAGCAGCATCAGTGGGGGTCCTTACGAGCAGTACTTC. Protein product: CASSISGGPYEQYF. The chain carries TRBV5-1 and TRBJ2-7; D is perhaps TRBD1 or TRBD2 (5 bases each). Germline loops: CDR1 SGHRS, CDR2 YFSETQ. V was cut by 4 bases and J by 4 bases, with 15 bases left in between. The CDR3 runs to 14 residues.

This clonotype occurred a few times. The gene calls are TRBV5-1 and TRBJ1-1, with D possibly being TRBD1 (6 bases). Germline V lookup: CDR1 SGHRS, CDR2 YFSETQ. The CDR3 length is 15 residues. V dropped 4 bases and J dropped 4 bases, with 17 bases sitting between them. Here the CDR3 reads CASSLGQTWGTEAFF. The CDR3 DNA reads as TGCGCCAGCAGCCTCGGACAGACGTGGGGCACTGAAGCTTTCTTT.

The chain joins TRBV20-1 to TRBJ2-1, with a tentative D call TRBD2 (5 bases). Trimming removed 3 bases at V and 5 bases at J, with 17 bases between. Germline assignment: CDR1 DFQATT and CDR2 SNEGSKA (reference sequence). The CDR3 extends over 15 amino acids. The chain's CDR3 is CSARVYTGYNNEQFF. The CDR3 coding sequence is TGCAGTGCTAGGGTGTACACGGGGTACAACAATGAGCAGTTCTTC.

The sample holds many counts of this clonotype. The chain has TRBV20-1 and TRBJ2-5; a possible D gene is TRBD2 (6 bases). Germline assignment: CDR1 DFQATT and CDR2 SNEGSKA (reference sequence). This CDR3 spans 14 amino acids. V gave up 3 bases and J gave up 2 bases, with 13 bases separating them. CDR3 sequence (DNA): TGCAGTGCTAGTTGGAGGGAAGGGCAAGAGACCCAGTACTTC. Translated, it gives CSASWREGQETQYF.

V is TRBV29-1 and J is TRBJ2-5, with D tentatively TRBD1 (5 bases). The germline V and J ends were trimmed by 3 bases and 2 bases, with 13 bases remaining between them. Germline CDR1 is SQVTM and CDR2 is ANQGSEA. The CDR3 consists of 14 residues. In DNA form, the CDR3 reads TGCAGCGTTGAGGGGCACGACGGACAAGAGACCCAGTACTTC. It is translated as CSVEGHDGQETQYF.

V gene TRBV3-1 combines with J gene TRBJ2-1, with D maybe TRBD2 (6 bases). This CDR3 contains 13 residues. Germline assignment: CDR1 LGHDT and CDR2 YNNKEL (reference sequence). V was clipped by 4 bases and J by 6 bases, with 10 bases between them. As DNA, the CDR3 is TGTGCCAGCAGCCCCCCGGGACTCAATGAGCAGTTCTTC. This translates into CASSPPGLNEQFF.

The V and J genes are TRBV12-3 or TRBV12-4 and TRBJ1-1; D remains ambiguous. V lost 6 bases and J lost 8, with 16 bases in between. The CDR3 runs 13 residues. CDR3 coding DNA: TGTGCCAGCAGCCGACGAGACCCATCGGAAGCTTTCTTT. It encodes CASSRRDPSEAFF.

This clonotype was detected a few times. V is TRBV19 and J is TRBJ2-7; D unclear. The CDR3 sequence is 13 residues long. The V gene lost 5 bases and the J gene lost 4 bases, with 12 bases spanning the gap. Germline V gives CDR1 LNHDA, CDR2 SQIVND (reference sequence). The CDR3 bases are TGTGCCAGTAGTCATTCCAGCATTTACGAGCAGTACTTC. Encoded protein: CASSHSSIYEQYF.

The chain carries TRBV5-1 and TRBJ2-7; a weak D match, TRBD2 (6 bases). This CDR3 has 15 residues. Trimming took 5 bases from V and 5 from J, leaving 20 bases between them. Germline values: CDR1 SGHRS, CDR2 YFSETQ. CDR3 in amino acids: CASRGETFQRDEQYF. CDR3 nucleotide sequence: TGCGCCAGCAGGGGTGAGACCTTTCAGCGGGACGAGCAGTACTTC.

The CDR3 sequence is CSVEDGTIGYEQFF. As DNA, the CDR3 is TGCAGCGTTGAAGATGGGACGATAGGCTATGAGCAGTTCTTC. The chain is built from TRBV29-1 and TRBJ2-1; D is perhaps TRBD1 or TRBD2 (5 bases each). Germline CDR1 and CDR2: SQVTM and ANQGSEA. V lost 0 bases, J lost 8 bases, and 14 bases lay in between. The CDR3 is made up of 14 amino acids.

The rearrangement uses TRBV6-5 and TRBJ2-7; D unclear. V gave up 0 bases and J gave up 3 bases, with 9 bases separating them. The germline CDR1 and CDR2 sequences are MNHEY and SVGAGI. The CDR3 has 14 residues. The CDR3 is CASSYSLVRYEQYF. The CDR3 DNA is TGTGCCAGCAGTTACTCATTGGTACGCTACGAGCAGTACTTC.

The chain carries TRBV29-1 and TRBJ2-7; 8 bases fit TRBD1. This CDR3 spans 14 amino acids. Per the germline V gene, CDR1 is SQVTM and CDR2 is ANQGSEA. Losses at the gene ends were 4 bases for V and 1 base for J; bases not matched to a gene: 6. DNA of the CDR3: TGCAGCGTTGGGAACAGGGGGTTATCCTACGAGCAGTACTTC. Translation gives CSVGNRGLSYEQYF.

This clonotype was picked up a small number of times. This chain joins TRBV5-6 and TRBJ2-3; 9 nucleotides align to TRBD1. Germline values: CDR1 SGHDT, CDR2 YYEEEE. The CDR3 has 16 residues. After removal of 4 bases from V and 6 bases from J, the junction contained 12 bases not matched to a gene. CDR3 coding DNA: TGTGCCAGCAGCCCTACCGGGACAGGGTGGGGGGATACGCAGTATTTT. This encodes CASSPTGTGWGDTQYF.

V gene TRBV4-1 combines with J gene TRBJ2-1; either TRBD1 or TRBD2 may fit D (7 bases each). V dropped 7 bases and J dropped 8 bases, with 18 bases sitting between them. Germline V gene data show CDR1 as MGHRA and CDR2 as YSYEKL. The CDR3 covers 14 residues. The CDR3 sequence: CASTAGGAFDEQFF. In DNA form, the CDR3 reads TGCGCCAGCACCGCAGGGGGGGCGTTCGATGAGCAGTTCTTC.

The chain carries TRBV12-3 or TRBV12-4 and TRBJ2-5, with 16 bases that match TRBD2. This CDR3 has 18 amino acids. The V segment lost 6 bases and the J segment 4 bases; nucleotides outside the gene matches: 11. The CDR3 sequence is CASSPGTSGRAARETQYF. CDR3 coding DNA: TGTGCCAGCAGCCCGGGGACTAGCGGGAGGGCCGCGCGAGAGACCCAGTACTTC.

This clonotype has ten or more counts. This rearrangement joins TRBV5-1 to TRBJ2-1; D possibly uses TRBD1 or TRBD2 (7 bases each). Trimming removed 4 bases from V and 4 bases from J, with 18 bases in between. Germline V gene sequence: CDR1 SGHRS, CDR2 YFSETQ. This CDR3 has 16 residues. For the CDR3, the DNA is TGCGCCAGCAGCCCGGAGGGAGGGGGCACGTACAATGAGCAGTTCTTC. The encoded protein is CASSPEGGGTYNEQFF.

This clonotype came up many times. CDR3 sequence reads: CASSYGDSPLHF. The DNA for the CDR3 is TGTGCCAGCAGTTACGGGGATTCACCCCTCCACTTT. V and J are TRBV6-5 and TRBJ1-6, with D unclear. V gave up 2 bases and J gave up 8 bases, with 4 bases separating them. The germline V gene has CDR1 MNHEY and CDR2 SVGAGI. The CDR3 contains 12 residues.

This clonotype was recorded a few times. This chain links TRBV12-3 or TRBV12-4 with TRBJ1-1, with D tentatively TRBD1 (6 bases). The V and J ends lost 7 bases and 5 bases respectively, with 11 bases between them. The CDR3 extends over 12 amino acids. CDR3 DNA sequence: TGTGCCAGCAATTCACAGGGAACTGAAGCTTTCTTT. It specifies CASNSQGTEAFF.